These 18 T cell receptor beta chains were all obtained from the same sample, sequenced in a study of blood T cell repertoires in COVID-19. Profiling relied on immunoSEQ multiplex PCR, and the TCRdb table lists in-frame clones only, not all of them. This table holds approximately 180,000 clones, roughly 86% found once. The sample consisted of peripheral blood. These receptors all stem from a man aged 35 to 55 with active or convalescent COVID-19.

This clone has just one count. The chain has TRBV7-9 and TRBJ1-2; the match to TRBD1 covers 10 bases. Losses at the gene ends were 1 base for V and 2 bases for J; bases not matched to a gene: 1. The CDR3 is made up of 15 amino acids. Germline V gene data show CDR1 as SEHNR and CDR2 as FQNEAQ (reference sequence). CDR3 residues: CASSLETGGNYGYTF. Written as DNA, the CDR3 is TGTGCCAGCAGCTTAGAGACAGGGGGCAACTATGGCTACACCTTC.

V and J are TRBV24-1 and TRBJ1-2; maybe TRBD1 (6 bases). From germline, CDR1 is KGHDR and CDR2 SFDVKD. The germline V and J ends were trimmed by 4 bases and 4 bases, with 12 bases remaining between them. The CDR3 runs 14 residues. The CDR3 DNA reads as TGTGCCACCAGTGACCCTGGACAGCGCTATGGCTACACCTTC. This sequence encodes CATSDPGQRYGYTF.

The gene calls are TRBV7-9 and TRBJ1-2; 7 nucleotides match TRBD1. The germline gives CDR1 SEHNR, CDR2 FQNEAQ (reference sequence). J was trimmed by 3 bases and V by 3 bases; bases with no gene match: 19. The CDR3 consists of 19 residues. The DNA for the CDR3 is TGTGCCAGCAGCTTTTCCCTATTACGACAGGGTATTGTTGACTATGGCTACACCTTC. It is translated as CASSFSLLRQGIVDYGYTF.

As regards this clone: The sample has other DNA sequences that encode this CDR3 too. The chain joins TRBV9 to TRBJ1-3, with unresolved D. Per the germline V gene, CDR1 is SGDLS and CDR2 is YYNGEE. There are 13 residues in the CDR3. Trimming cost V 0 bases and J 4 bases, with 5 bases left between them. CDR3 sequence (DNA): TGTGCCAGCAGCGTAGCGGGAGGAAACACCATATATTTT. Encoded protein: CASSVAGGNTIYF.

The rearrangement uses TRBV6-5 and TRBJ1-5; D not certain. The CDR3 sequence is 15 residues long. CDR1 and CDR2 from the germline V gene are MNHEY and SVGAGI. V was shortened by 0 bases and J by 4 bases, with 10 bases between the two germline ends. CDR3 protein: CASSYSYADNQPQHF. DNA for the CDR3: TGTGCCAGCAGTTACTCGTATGCAGATAATCAGCCCCAGCATTTT.

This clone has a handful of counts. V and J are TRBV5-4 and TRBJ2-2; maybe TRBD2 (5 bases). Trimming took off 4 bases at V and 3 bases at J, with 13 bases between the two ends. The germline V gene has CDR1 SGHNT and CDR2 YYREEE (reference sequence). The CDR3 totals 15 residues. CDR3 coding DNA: TGTGCCAGCAGCATCGAGGGTCTTGACACCGGGGAGCTGTTTTTT. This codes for CASSIEGLDTGELFF.

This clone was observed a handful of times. The CDR3: CASRQGASLNTEAFF. The DNA for the CDR3 is TGCGCCAGCAGACAGGGGGCGAGTCTTAACACTGAAGCTTTCTTT. The rearrangement joins TRBV5-1 to TRBJ1-1; TRBD1 matches at 9 bases. The CDR3 contains 15 residues. Germline lookup yields CDR1 SGHRS and CDR2 YFSETQ. J was trimmed by 2 bases and V by 5 bases; bases with no gene match: 7.

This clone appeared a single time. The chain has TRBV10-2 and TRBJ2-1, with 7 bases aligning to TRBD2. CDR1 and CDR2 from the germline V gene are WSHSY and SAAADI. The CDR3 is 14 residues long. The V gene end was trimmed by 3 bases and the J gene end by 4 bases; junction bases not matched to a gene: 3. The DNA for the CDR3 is TGCGCCAGCAGTGAAGGGACTATTTACAATGAGCAGTTCTTC. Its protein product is CASSEGTIYNEQFF.

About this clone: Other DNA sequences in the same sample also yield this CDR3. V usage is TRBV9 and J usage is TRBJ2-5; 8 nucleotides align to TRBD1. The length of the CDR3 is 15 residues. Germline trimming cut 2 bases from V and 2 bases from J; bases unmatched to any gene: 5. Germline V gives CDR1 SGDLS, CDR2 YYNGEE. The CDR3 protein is CASSVAGGLQETQYF. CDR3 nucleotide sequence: TGTGCCAGCAGCGTGGCAGGGGGCTTACAAGAGACCCAGTACTTC.

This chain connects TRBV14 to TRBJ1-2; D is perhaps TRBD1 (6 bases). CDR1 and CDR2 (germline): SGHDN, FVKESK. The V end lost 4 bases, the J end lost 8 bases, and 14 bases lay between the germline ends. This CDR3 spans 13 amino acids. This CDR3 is CASSPGPGVGYTF. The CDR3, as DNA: TGTGCCAGCAGCCCGGGACCAGGGGTAGGCTACACCTTC.

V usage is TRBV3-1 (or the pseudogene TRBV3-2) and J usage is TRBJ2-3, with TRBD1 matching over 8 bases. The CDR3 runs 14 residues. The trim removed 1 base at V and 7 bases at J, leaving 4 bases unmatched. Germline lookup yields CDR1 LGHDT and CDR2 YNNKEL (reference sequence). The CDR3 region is CASSQGQGAYTQYF. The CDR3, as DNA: TGTGCCAGCAGCCAAGGGCAGGGGGCGTATACGCAGTATTTT.

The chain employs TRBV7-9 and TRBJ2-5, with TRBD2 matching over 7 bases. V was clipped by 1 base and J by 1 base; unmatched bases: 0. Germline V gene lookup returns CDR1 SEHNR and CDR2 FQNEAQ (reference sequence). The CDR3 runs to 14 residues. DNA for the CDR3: TGTGCCAGCAGCTTAGGGACTAGCCAAGAGACCCAGTACTTC. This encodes CASSLGTSQETQYF.

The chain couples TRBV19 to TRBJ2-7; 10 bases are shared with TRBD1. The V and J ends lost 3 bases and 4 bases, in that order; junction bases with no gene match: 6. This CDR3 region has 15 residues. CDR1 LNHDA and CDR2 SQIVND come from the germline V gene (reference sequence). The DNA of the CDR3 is TGTGCCAGTAGTATCCGGGACAGGGGACCTTACGAGCAGTACTTC. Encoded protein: CASSIRDRGPYEQYF.

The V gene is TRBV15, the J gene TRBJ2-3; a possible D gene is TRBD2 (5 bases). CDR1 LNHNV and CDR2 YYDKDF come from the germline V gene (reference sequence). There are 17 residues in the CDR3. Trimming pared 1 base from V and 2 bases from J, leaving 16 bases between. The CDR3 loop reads CATSRGASGKYTDTQYF. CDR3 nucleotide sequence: TGTGCCACCAGCAGAGGGGCCAGCGGAAAATACACAGATACGCAGTATTTT.

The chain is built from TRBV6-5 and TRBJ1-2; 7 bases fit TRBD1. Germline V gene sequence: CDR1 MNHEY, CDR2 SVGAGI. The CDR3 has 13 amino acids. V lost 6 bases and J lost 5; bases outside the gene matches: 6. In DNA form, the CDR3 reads TGTGCCAGCAGGGAGGGACAGCTTTATGGCTACACCTTC. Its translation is CASREGQLYGYTF.

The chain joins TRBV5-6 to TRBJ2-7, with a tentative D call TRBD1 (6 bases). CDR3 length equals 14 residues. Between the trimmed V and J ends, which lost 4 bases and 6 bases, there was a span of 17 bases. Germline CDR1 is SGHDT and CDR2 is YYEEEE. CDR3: CASSPTGPIGEQYF. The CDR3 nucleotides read TGTGCCAGCAGCCCGACAGGCCCCATAGGCGAGCAGTACTTC.

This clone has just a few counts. The chain's CDR3 is CASSGGADTQYF. CDR3 nucleotides: TGTGCCAGCAGCGGGGGGGCAGATACGCAGTATTTT. The chain is built from TRBV11-3 and TRBJ2-3, with 7 positions matching TRBD2. The V gene end was trimmed by 5 bases and the J gene end by 4 bases; junction bases not matched to a gene: 0. Germline lookup yields CDR1 SGHNT and CDR2 YENEEA. The CDR3 runs 12 residues. The whole variable domain, filled in from reference TRBV11-3 and TRBJ2-3, reads EAGVVQSPRYKIIEKKQPVAFWCNPISGHNTLYWYLQNLGQGPELLIRYENEEAVDDSQLPKDRFSAERLKGVDSTLKIQPAELGDSAVYLCASSGGADTQYFGPGTRLTVL.

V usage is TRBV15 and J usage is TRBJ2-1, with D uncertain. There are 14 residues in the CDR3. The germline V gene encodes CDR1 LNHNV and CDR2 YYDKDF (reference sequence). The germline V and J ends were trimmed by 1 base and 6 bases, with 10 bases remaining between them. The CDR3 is CATSRGDSRNEQFF. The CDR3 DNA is TGTGCCACCAGCAGAGGAGATTCCCGCAATGAGCAGTTCTTC.